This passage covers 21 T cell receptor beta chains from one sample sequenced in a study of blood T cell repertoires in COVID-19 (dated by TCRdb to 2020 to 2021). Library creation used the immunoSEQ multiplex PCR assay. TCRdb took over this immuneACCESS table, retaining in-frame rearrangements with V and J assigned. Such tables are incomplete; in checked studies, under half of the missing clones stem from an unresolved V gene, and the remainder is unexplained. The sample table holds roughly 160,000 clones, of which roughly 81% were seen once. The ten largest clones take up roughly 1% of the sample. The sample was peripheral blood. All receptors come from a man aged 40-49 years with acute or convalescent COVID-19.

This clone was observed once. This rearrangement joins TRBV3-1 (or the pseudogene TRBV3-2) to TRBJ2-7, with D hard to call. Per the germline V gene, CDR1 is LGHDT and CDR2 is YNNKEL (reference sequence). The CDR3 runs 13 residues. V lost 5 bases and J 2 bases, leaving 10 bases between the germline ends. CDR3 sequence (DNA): TGTGCCAGCAGCTTGGGCAGAACCTACGAGCAGTACTTC. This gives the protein CASSLGRTYEQYF.

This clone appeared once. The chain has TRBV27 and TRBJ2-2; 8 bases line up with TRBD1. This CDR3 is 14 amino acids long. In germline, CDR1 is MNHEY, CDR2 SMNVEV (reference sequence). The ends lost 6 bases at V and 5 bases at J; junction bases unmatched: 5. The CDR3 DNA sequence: TGTGCCAGCAGGGGGGACAGGTGGACCGGGGAGCTGTTTTTT. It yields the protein CASRGDRWTGELFF.

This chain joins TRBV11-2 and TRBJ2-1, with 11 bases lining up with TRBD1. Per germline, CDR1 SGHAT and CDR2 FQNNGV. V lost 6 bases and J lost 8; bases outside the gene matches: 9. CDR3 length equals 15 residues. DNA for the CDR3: TGTGCCAGCAGTCCCGGGACAGGGGGTTGGTATGAGCAGTTCTTC. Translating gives CASSPGTGGWYEQFF.

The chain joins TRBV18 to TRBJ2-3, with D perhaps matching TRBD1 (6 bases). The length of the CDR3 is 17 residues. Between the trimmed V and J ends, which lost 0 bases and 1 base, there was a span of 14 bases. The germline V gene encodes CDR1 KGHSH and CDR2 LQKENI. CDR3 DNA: TGTGCCAGCTCACCACCGACAGGAGGTCGGGGCACAGATACGCAGTATTTT. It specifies CASSPPTGGRGTDTQYF.

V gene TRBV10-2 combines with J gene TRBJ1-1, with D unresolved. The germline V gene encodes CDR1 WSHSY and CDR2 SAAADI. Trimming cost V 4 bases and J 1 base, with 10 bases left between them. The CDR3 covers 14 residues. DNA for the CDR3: TGCGCCAGCAGTGTAAGGAGGGAGAACACTGAAGCTTTCTTT. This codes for CASSVRRENTEAFF.

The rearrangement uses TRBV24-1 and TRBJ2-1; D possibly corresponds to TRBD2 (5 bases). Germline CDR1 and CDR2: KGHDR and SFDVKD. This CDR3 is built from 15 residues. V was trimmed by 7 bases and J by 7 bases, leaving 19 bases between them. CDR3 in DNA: TGTGCCACCAGCAGTTCTAGCAAGGTCAGGAATGAGCAGTTCTTC. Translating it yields CATSSSSKVRNEQFF.

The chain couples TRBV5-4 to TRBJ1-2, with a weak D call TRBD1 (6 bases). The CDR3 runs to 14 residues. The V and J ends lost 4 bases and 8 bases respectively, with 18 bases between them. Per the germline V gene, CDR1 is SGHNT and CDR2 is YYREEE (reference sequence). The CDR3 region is CASSGPGGPWGYTF. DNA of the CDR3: TGTGCCAGCAGCGGGCCCGGGGGGCCGTGGGGCTACACCTTC.

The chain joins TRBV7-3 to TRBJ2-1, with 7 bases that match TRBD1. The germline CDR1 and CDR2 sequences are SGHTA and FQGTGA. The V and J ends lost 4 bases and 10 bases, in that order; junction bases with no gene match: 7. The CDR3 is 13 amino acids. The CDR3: CASSSTTDREQFF. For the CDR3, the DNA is TGTGCCAGCAGCTCTACAACGGACAGGGAGCAGTTCTTC.

The CDR3 nucleotides are TGTGCCAGCAGTGAAAGGGGATCAGGCACAGATACGCAGTATTTT. This codes for CASSERGSGTDTQYF. This chain uses TRBV6-1 with TRBJ2-3; D perhaps matches TRBD1 (5 bases). CDR3 length: 15 residues. Trimming pared 2 bases from V and 1 base from J, leaving 10 bases between. Germline V lookup: CDR1 MNHNS, CDR2 SASEGT.

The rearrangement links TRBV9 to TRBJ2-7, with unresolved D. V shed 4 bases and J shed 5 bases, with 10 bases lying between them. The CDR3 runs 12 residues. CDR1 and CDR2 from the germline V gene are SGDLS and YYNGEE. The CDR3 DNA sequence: TGTGCCAGCAGCCTCGGAGACCACGAGCAGTACTTC. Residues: CASSLGDHEQYF.

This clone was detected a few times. DNA of the CDR3: TGCGCCAGCAGTGAGTCGCTGTTTCCCAGTGGAAACACCATATATTTT. Translation gives CASSESLFPSGNTIYF. The chain combines TRBV10-2 with TRBJ1-3; D unresolved. Per the germline V gene, CDR1 is WSHSY and CDR2 is SAAADI. V shed 0 bases and J shed 3 bases, with 12 bases lying between them. The CDR3 is made up of 16 amino acids.

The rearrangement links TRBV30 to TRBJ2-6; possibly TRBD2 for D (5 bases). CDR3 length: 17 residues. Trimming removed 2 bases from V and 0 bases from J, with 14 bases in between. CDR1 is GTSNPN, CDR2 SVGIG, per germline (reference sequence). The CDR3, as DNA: TGTGCCTGGAGTTCGGGGAGTAGTAGCTCTGGGGCCAACGTCCTGACTTTC. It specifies CAWSSGSSSSGANVLTF.

The CDR3 sequence: CASRRPMTGGAEAFF. The CDR3 DNA is TGTGCCAGCAGGCGCCCCATGACAGGAGGCGCTGAAGCTTTCTTT. The chain couples TRBV6-5 to TRBJ1-1, with a weak D call TRBD1 (6 bases). Germline V gene lookup returns CDR1 MNHEY and CDR2 SVGAGI. The CDR3 spans 15 residues. V gave up 6 bases and J gave up 6 bases, with 20 bases separating them.

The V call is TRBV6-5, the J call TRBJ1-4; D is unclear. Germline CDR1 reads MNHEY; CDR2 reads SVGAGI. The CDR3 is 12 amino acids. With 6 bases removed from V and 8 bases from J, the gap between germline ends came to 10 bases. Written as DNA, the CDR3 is TGTGCCAGCAGAGGAGGGTCAGAAAAACTGTTTTTT. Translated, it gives CASRGGSEKLFF.

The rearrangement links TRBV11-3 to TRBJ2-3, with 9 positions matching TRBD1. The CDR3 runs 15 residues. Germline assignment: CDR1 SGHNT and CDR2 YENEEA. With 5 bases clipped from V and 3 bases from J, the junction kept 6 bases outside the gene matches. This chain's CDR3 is CASSPGQGETDTQYF. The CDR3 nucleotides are TGTGCCAGCAGCCCGGGACAGGGTGAGACAGATACGCAGTATTTT.

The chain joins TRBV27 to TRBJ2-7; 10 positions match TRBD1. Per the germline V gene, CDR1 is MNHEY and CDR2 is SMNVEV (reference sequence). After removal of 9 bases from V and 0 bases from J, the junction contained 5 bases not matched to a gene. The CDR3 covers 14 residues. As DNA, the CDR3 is TGTGCCAGTCGGGACAGGGGTTTCTCCTACGAGCAGTACTTC. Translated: CASRDRGFSYEQYF.

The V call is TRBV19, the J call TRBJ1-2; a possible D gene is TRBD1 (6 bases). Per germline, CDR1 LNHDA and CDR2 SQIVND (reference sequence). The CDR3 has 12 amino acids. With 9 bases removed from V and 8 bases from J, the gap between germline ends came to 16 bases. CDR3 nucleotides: TGTGCCAGCCGCAGGGGTTGGCTCGGCTACACCTTC. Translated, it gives CASRRGWLGYTF.

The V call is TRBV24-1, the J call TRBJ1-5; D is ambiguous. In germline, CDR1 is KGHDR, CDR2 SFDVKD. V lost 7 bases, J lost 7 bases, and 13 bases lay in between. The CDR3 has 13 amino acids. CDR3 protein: CATSEGIGQPQHF. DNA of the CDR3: TGTGCCACCAGCGAGGGAATTGGCCAGCCCCAGCATTTT.

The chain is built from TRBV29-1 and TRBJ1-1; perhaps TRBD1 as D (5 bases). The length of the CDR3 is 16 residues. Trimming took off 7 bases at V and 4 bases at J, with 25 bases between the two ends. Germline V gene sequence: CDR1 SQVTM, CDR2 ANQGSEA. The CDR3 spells CSAKEPGKGTGTEAFF. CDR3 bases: TGCAGCGCCAAGGAACCAGGGAAGGGAACGGGCACTGAAGCTTTCTTT.

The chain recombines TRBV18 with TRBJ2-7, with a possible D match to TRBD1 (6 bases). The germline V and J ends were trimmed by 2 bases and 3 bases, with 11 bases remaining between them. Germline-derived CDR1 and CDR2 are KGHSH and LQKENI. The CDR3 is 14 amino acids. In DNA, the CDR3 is TGTGCCAGCTCACCAAACAGGGTGGTCTACGAGCAGTACTTC. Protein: CASSPNRVVYEQYF.

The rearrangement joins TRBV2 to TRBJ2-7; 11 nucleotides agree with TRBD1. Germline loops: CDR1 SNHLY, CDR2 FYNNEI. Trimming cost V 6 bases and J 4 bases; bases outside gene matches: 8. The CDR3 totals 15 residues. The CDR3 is CASSGRTGGAYEQYF. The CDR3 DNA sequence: TGTGCCAGCAGCGGCAGGACAGGGGGCGCGTACGAGCAGTACTTC.